This T cell receptor (beta chain) was found in a study of blood T cell repertoires in COVID-19 (dated by TCRdb to 2018 to 2020). Background on the whole study: Collaborator samples came from the United States, Italy and Spain and covered acute and convalescent phases of COVID-19. A freely available public database, intended as a resource for researchers studying the immune response to SARS-CoV-2, is where the repertoires were released. Samples were obtained from the ongoing ImmuneRACE study (first 160 participants) and from 950 to 1,500 subjects provided by 6 global collaborators. The material from the prospective study consisted of cDNA or gDNA derived from T cells, B-cell-depleted T cells, or PBMCs. Deeply sampled blood TCRbeta repertoires from subjects exposed to, actively infected with, or recovered from COVID-19 were included in the dataset. Where available, HLA class I and class II types were obtained from metadata supplied by the sample provider rather than from assay-based typing. The sample metadata nearly always contained a de-identified subject ID, COVID-19 status, age in years and sex. The full study reports these points: Clinical and demographic metadata were provided uncurated, with the amount varying by source and participant.

Spanning cysteine to phenylalanine, the CDR3 consists of 15 amino acids. Only CDR3 DNA remains: 45 bases, in frame from the first base. V loses 3 bases at its end and J loses 3 bases; junction bases beyond the gene matches: 3. The germline V gene yields MRHNA for CDR1 and SNTAGT for CDR2. TCRbeta CDR3 regions were amplified from genomic DNA by means of the immunoSEQ Assay, a bias-controlled multiplex PCR. Per the authors' processing: Nucleated cell counts per sample were estimated from amplification of reference gene primers within the assay. Sequence reads were collapsed and filtered to measure the absolute abundance of every unique TCRbeta CDR3 rearrangement. For each sample, productive Simpson clonality was calculated by taking the square root of Simpson's diversity index across productive rearrangements. Imported from immuneACCESS, the table was reduced by TCRdb to in-frame sequences with V and J called. These copies leave out some clones; in studies compared against another copy, an unresolved V gene accounts for under half, and the cause of the remainder is not known. D and trimming were read from the DNA, whereas the V and J calls and clone size are those reported in that table. This sample comprises roughly 200,000 clones, 80% to 85% of them detected only once. The ten largest clones take up around 4% of the sample.

The collaborating institutions used their own protocols to collect whole blood in K2EDTA tubes. For TCRbeta analysis, collaborators shipped samples as frozen whole blood, isolated PBMCs, or DNA extracted from either of those sample types. This clone showed up just once. Which antigen it targets is not known. There are no base qualities to consult, and no much larger clone falls within one base. The sample consisted of peripheral blood. The clonotype originates from a man aged 50-59 years with active or convalescent COVID-19. The rearranged segments are TRBV6-4 and TRBJ2-2; 8 bases in the middle match TRBD2. The CDR3 corresponds to CASSEDGGDTGELFF. The nucleotides read TGTGCCAGCAGTGAGGACGGGGGGGACACCGGGGAGCTGTTTTTT.